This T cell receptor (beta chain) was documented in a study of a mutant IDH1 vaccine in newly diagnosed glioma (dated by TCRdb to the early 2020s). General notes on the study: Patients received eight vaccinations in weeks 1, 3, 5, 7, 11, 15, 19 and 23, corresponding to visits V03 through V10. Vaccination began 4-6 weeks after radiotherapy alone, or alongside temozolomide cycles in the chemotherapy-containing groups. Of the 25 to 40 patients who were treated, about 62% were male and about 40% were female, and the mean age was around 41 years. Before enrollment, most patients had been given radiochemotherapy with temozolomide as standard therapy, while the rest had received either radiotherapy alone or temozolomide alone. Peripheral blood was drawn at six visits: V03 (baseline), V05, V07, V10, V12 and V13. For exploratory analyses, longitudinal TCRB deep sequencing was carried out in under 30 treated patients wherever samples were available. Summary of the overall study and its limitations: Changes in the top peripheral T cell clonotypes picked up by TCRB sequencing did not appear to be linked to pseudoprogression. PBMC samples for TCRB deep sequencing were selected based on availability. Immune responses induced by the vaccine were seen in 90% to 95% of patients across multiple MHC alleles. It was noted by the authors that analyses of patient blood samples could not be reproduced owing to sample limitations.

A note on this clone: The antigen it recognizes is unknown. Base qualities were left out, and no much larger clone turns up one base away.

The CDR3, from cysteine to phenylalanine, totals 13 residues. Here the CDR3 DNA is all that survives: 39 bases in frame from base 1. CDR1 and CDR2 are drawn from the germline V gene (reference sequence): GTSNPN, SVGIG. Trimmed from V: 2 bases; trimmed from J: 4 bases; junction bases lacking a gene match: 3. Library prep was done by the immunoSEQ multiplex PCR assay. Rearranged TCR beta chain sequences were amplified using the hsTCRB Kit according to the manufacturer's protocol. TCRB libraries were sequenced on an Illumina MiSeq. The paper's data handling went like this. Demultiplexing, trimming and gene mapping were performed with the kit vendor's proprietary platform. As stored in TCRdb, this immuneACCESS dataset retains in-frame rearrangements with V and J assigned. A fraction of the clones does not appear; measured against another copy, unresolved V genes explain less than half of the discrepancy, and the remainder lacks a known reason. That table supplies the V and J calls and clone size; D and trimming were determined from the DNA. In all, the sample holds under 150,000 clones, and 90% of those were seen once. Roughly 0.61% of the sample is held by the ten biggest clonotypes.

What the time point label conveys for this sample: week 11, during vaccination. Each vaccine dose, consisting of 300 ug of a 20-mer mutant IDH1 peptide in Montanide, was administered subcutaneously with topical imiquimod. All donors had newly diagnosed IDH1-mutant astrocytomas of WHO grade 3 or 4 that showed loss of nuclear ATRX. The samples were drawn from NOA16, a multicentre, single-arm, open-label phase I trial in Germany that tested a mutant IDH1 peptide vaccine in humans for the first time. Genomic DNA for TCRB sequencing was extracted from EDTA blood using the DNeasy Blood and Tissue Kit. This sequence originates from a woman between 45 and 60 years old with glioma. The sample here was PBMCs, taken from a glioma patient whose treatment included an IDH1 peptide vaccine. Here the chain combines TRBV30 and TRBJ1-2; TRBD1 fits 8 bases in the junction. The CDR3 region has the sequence CAWSLQGGYGYTF. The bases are TGTGCCTGGAGTTTACAGGGGGGCTATGGCTACACCTTC.